This T cell receptor beta chain was obtained from a study of cytomegalovirus exposure and HLA in healthy donors. General study results and limits: Confirmation in vitro established that a few CMV-associated chains were specific for CMV antigens.

With respect to this clone: Its antigen is unidentified.

From the roughly 120-subject validation cohort, which was separate from the roughly 700-subject first cohort, the donors were drawn. The CDR3 covers 15 residues. TCRdb's table, derived via immunoSEQ multiplex PCR, lists solely in-frame clones and lacks some. The repertoire holds under 400,000 clones, with just over 85% as singletons. The chain has TRBV21-1 and TRBJ1-5. TRBV21-1 has pseudogene status. The clonotype was recovered from a young woman in good health and CMV-seronegative. What was sequenced was PBMCs. The CDR3 nucleotides read TGTGCCAGCACGGGAGGGGTGGATGTCAATCAGCCCCAGCATTTT. This encodes CASTGGVDVNQPQHF.